This T cell receptor (beta chain) was obtained from a study of blood T cell repertoires in COVID-19. The wider study: Samples came from the United States, Italy and Spain, spanning acute and convalescent COVID-19. T cells, B-cell-depleted T cells, or PBMCs provided the cDNA or gDNA that served as material.

Per the germline V gene, CDR1 is KGHSH and CDR2 is LQKENI. Trimming took 4 bases from V and 8 from J; bases not matched to a gene: 7. The CDR3 sequence is 14 residues long. TCRdb's table, derived via immunoSEQ multiplex PCR, lists solely in-frame clones and lacks some. The table shows over 90,000 clones, with about 78% occurring only once. Sequenced sample: peripheral blood. This chain uses TRBV18 with TRBJ2-1; 8 bases agree with TRBD1. The TCR was taken from a man in his 60s with active or convalescent COVID-19. CDR3 sequence (DNA): TGTGCCAGCTCACAAGCGGACAGGGACCATGAGCAGTTCTTC. It is translated as CASSQADRDHEQFF.